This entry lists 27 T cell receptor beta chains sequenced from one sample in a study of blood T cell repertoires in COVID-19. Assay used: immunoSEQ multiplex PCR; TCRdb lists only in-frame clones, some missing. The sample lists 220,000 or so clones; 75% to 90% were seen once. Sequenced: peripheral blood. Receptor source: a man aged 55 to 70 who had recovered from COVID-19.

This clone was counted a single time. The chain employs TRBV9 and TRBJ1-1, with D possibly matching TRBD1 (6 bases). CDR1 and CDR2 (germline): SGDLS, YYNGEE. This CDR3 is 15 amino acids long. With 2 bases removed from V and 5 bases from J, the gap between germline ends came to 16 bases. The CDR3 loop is CASSVTGTRGTEAFF. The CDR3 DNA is TGTGCCAGCAGCGTTACCGGGACACGAGGTACTGAAGCTTTCTTT.

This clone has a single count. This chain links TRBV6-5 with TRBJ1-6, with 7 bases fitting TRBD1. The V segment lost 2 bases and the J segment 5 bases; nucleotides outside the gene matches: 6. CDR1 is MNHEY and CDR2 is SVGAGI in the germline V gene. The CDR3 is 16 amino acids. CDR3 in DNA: TGTGCCAGCAGTTACCGGACCGGGACAGATAATTCACCCCTCCACTTT. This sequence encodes CASSYRTGTDNSPLHF.

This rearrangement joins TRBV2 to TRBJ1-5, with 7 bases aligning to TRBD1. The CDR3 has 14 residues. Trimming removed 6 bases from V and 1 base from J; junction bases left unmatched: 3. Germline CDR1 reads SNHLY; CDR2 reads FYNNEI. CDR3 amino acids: CASRTGHSNQPQHF. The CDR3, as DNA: TGTGCCAGCAGGACAGGGCACAGCAATCAGCCCCAGCATTTT.

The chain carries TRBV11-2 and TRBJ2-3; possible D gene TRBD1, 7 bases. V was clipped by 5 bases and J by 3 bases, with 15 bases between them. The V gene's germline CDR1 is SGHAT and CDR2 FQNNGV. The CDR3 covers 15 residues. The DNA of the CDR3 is TGTGCCAGCAGCCCCAGGGGGGTAGGTACAGATACGCAGTATTTT. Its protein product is CASSPRGVGTDTQYF.

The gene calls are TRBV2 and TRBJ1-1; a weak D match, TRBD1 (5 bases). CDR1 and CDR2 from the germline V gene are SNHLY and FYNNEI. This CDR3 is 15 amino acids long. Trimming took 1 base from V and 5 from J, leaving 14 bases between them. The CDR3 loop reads CASSEGMGLGTEAFF. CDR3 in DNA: TGTGCCAGCAGTGAAGGGATGGGGCTAGGTACTGAAGCTTTCTTT.

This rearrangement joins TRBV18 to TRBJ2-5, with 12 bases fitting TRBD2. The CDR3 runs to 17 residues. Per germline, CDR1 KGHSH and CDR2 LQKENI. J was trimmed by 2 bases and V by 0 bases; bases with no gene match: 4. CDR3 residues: CASSPPTSGGPQETQYF. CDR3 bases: TGTGCCAGCTCACCACCGACTAGCGGGGGCCCGCAAGAGACCCAGTACTTC.

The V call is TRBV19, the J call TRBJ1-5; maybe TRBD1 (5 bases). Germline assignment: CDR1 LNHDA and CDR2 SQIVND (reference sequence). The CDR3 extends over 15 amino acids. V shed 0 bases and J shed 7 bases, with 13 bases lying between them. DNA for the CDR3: TGTGCCAGTAGTATAGAGGGGAGGGCAGGGCAGCCCCAGCATTTT. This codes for CASSIEGRAGQPQHF.

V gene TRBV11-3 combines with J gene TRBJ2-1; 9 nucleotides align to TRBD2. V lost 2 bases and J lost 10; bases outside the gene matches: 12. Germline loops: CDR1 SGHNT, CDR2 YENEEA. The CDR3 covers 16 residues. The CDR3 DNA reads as TGTGCCAGCAGCTTACGGAGTGCGGGAGGGCGGGGGGAGCAGTTCTTC. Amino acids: CASSLRSAGGRGEQFF.

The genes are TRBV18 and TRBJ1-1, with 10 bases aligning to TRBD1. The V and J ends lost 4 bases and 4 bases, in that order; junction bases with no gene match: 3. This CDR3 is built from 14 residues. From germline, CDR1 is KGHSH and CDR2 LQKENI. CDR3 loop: CASSRGQGSTEAFF. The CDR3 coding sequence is TGTGCCAGCTCACGGGGACAGGGGAGCACTGAAGCTTTCTTT.

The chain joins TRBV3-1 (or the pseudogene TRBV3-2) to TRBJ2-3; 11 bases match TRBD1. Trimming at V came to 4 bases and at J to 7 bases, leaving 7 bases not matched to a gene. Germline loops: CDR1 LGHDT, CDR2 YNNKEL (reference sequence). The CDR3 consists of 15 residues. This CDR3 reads CASSLWTGGKNTQYF. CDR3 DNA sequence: TGTGCCAGCAGCCTTTGGACAGGGGGCAAGAATACGCAGTATTTT.

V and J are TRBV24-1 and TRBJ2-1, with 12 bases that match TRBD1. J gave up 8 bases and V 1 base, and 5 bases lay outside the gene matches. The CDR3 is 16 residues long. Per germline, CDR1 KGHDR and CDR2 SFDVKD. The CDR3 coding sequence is TGTGCCACCAGTGATTTCGGGGGGACAGGGGGCTATGAGCAGTTCTTC. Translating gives CATSDFGGTGGYEQFF.

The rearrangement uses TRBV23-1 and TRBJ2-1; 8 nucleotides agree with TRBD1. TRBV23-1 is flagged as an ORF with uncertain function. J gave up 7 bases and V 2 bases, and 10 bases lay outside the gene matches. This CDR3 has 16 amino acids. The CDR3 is CASSQADRALHNEQFF. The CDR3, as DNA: TGCGCCAGCAGTCAAGCGGACAGGGCTCTACATAATGAGCAGTTCTTC.

CDR3 sequence (DNA): TGTGCCAGCAGCTTCCGGGACAGGGGGCTCGGAAACACCATATATTTT. Translated, it gives CASSFRDRGLGNTIYF. The chain recombines TRBV7-2 with TRBJ1-3, with 12 bases identical to TRBD1. V was pared by 3 bases and J by 4 bases, with 4 bases of the junction left unmatched. CDR3 length: 16 residues. Germline CDR1 is SGHTA and CDR2 is FQGNSA.

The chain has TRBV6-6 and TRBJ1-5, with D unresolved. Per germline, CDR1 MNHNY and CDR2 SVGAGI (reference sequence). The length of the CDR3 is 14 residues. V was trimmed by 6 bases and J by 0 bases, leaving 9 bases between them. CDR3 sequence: CASSLGDSNQPQHF. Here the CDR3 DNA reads TGTGCCAGCAGCCTCGGGGATAGCAATCAGCCCCAGCATTTT.

The chain's CDR3 is CASSAGPYEQYF. CDR3 DNA sequence: TGCGCCAGCAGCGCGGGACCTTACGAGCAGTACTTC. This sequence joins TRBV5-1 and TRBJ2-7; D possibly corresponds to TRBD2 (6 bases). The CDR3 extends over 12 amino acids. V was shortened by 4 bases and J by 4 bases, with 9 bases between the two germline ends. CDR1 is SGHRS and CDR2 is YFSETQ in the germline V gene.

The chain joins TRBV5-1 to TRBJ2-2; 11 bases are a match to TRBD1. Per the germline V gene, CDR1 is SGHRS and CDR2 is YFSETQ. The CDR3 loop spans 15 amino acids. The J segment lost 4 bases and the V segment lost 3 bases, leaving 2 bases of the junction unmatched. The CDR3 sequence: CASSSGQGATGELFF. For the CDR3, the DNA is TGCGCCAGCAGCTCAGGACAGGGGGCCACCGGGGAGCTGTTTTTT.

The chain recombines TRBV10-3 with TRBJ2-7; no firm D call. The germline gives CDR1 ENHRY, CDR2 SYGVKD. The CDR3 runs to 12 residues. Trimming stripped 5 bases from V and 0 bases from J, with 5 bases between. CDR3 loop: CAISTSSYEQYF. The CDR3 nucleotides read TGTGCCATCAGTACAAGCTCCTACGAGCAGTACTTC.

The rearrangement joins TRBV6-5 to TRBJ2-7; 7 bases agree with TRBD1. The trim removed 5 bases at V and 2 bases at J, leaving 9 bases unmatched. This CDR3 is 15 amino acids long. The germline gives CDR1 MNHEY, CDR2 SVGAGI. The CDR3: CASSLIPGQTYEQYF. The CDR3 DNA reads TGTGCCAGCAGTCTAATCCCGGGACAGACCTACGAGCAGTACTTC.

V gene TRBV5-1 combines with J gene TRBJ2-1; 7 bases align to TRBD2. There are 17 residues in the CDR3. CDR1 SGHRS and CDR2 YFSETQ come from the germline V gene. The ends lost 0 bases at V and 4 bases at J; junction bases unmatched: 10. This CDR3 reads CASSLGVLAGGYNEQFF. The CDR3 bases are TGCGCCAGCAGCTTGGGTGTGTTAGCGGGTGGGTACAATGAGCAGTTCTTC.

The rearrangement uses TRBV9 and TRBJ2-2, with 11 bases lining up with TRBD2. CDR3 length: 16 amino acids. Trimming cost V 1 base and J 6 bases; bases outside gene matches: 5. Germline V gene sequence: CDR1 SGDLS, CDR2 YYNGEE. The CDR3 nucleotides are TGTGCCAGCAGCGTAATGCTAGCGGGGGGCCCCGGGGAGCTGTTTTTT. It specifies CASSVMLAGGPGELFF. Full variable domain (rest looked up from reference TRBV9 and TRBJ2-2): DSGVTQTPKHLITATGQRVTLRCSPRSGDLSVYWYQQSLDQGLQFLIQYYNGEERAKGNILERFSAQQFPDLHSELNLSSLELGDSALYFCASSVMLAGGPGELFFGEGSRLTVL.

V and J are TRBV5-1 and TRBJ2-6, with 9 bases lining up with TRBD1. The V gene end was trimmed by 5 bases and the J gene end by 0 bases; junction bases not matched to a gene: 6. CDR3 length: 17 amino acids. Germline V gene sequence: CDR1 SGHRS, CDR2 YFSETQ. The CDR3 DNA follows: TGCGCCAGCAGGTCGGGGACAGGGTTCTCTGGGGCCAACGTCCTGACTTTC. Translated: CASRSGTGFSGANVLTF.

This CDR3 reads CASSLYMRGRSRNQPQHF. The DNA of the CDR3 is TGTGCCAGCAGTTTATATATGAGGGGGCGTTCCCGCAATCAGCCCCAGCATTTT. This sequence joins TRBV28 and TRBJ1-5; 7 bases agree with TRBD1. The junction had 11 bases not matched to a gene; V was cut back by 1 base and J by 2 bases. Germline loops: CDR1 MDHEN, CDR2 SYDVKM. This CDR3 spans 18 amino acids.

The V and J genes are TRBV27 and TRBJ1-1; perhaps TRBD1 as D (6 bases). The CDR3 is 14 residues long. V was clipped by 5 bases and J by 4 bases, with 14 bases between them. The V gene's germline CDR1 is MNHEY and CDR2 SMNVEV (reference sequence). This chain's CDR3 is CASSRDTGRTEAFF. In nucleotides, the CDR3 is TGTGCCAGCAGTAGGGACACGGGGCGCACTGAAGCTTTCTTT.

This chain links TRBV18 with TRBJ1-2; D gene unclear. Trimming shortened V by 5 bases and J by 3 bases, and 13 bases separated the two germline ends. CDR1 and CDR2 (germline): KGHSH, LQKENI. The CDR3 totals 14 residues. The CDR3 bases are TGTGCCAGCTCAGGTAACATAGCAGACTATGGCTACACCTTC. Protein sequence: CASSGNIADYGYTF.

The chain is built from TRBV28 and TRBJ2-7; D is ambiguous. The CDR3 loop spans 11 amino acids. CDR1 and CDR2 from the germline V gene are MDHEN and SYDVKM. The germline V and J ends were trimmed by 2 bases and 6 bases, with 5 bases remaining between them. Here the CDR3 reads CASSLEVEQYF. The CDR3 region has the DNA TGTGCCAGCAGTTTAGAGGTCGAGCAGTACTTC. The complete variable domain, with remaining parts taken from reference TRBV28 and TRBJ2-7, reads DVKVTQSSRYLVKRTGEKVFLECVQDMDHENMFWYRQDPGLGLRLIYFSYDVKMKEKGDIPEGYSVSREKKERFSLILESASTNQTSMYLCASSLEVEQYFGPGTRLTVT.

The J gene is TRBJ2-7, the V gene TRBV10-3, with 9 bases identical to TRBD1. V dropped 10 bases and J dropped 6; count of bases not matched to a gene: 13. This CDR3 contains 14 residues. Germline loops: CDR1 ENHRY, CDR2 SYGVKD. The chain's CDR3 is CATARSGTGLEQYF. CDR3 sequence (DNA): TGTGCCACCGCAAGATCCGGGACAGGGCTCGAGCAGTACTTC.

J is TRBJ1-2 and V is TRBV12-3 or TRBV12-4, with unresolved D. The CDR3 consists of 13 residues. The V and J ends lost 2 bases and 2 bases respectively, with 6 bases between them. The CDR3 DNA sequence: TGTGCCAGCAGTTTAAACGGGAACTATGGCTACACCTTC. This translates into CASSLNGNYGYTF.